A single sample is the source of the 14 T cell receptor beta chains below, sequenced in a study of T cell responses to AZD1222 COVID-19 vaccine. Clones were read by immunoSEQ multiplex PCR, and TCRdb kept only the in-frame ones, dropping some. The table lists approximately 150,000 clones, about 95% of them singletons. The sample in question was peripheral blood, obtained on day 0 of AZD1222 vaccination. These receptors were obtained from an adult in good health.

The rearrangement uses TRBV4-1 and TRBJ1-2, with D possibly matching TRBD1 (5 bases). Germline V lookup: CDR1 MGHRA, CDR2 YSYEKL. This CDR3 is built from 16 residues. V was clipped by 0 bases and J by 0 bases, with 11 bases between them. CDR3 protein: CASSQDSAGSNYGYTF. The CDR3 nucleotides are TGCGCCAGCAGCCAAGATAGTGCAGGGTCTAACTATGGCTACACCTTC.

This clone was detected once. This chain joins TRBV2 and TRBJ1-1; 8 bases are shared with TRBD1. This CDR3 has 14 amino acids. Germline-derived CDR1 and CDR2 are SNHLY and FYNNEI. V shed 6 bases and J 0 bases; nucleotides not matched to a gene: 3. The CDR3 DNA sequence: TGTGCCAGCAGAATACAGGGGGTGAACACTGAAGCTTTCTTT. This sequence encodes CASRIQGVNTEAFF.

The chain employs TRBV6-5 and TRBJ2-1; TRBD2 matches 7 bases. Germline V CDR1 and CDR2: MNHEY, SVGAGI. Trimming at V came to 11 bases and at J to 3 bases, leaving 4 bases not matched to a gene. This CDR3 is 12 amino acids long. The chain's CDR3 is CAAGLLYNEQFF. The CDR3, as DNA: TGTGCCGCGGGACTACTCTACAATGAGCAGTTCTTC.

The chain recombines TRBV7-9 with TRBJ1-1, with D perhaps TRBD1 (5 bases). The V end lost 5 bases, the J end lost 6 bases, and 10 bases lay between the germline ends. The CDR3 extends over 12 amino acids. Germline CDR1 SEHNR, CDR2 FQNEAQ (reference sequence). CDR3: CASSTRGAEAFF. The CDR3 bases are TGTGCCAGCAGCACCCGGGGGGCTGAAGCTTTCTTT.

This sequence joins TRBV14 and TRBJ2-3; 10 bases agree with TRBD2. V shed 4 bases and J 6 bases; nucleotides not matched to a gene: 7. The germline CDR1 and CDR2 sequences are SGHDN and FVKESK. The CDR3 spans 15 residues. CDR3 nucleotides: TGTGCCAGCAGCCCATTAGCGGGAGGTAGTGATACGCAGTATTTT. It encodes CASSPLAGGSDTQYF. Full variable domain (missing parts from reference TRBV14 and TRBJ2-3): EAGVTQFPSHSVIEKGQTVTLRCDPISGHDNLYWYRRVMGKEIKFLLHFVKESKQDESGMPNNRFLAERTGGTYSTLKVQPAELEDSGVYFCASSPLAGGSDTQYFGPGTRLTVL.

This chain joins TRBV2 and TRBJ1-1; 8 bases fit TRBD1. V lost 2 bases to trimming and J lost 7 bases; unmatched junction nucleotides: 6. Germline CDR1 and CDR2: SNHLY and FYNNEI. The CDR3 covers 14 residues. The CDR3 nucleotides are TGTGCCAGCAGTGAACAGGGGGCGACAAGTGAAGCTTTCTTT. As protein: CASSEQGATSEAFF.

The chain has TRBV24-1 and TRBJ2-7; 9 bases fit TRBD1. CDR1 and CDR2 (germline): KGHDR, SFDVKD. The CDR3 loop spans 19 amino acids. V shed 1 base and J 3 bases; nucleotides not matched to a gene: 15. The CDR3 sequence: CATSDFQDYTGGVLYEQYV. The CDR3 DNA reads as TGTGCCACCAGTGATTTTCAGGACTATACAGGGGGCGTCCTCTACGAGCAGTACGTC.

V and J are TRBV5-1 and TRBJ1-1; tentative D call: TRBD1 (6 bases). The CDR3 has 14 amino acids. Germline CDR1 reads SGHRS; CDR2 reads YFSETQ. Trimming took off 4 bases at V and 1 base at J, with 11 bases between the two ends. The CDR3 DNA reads TGCGCCAGCAGCGCACAGGGCTGGAACACTGAAGCTTTCTTT. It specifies CASSAQGWNTEAFF.

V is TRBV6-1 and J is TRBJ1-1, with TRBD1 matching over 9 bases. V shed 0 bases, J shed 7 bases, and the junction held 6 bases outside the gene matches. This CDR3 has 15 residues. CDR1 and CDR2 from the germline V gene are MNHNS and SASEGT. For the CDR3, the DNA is TGTGCCAGCAGTGAAGCAAGGACAGGGGTCGATGAAGCTTTCTTT. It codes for CASSEARTGVDEAFF.

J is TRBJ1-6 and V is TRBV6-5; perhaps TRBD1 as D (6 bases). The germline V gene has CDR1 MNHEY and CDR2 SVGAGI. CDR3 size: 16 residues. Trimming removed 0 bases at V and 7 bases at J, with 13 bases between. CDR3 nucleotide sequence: TGTGCCAGCAGTTACTCGACCGGGACACCCAATTCACCCCTCCACTTT. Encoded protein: CASSYSTGTPNSPLHF.

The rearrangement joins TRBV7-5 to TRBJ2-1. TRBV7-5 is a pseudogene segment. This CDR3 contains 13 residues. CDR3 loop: CVRSSDLYNEQFF. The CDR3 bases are TGTGTCAGAAGCTCGGACCTCTACAATGAGCAGTTCTTC.

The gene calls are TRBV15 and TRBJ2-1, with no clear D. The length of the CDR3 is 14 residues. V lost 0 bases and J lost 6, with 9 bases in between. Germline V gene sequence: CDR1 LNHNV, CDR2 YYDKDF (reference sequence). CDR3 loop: CATSRDRVVNEQFF. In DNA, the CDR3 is TGTGCCACCAGCAGAGATCGTGTGGTCAATGAGCAGTTCTTC.

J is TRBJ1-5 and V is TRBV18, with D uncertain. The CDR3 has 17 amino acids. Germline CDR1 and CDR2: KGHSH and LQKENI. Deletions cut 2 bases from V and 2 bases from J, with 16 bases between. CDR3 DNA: TGTGCCAGCTCACCAGTAGGACTCCTCGGGGGCAATCAGCCCCAGCATTTT. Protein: CASSPVGLLGGNQPQHF.

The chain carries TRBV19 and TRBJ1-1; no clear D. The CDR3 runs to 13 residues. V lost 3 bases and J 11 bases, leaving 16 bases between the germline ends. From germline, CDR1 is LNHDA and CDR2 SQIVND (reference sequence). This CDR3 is CASSIGLSPKAFF. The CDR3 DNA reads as TGTGCCAGTAGTATTGGACTAAGCCCTAAGGCTTTCTTT.